These 29 T cell receptor beta chains were sequenced from one sample in a study of cytomegalovirus exposure and HLA in healthy donors. PCR employed 60 Vbeta and 13 Jbeta primers. Data came from immunoSEQ multiplex PCR; TCRdb stores just in-frame clones and leaves some out. Altogether under 200,000 clones are present, 65% to 75% being singletons, with the ten largest covering around 1.5%. Sample: PBMCs. Every receptor here comes from a girl between 10 and 17 years old in good health and CMV-seronegative.

The J gene is TRBJ2-1, the V gene TRBV6-5; D possibly corresponds to TRBD1 (6 bases). CDR1 MNHEY and CDR2 SVGAGI come from the germline V gene. The CDR3 length is 15 residues. The V gene lost 3 bases and the J gene lost 3 bases, with 12 bases spanning the gap. Here the CDR3 reads CASSYRQGNYNEQFF. The DNA for the CDR3 is TGTGCCAGCAGTTATAGGCAGGGGAACTACAATGAGCAGTTCTTC.

V and J are TRBV27 and TRBJ2-7; 9 bases are shared with TRBD1. Germline values: CDR1 MNHEY, CDR2 SMNVEV (reference sequence). The CDR3 is 15 amino acids. With V trimmed by 2 bases and J by 5 bases, 7 bases remained unmatched. The chain's CDR3 is CASSLSPGQGHEQYF. DNA for the CDR3: TGTGCCAGCAGTTTAAGCCCGGGACAGGGTCACGAGCAGTACTTC.

This clone was picked up one time. The CDR3 DNA is TGTGCCAGCGCTACGGTTCACGAGCAGTACTTC. It yields the protein CASATVHEQYF. The genes are TRBV7-9 and TRBJ2-7; D is ambiguous. The CDR3 length is 11 residues. Per the germline V gene, CDR1 is SEHNR and CDR2 is FQNEAQ (reference sequence). V lost 8 bases and J lost 5, with 10 bases in between.

Comments on this clone: The germline gene is not matched at one end of the junction; a read error may be the cause. The chain recombines TRBV5-1 with TRBJ2-7, with D uncertain. Germline V CDR1 and CDR2: SGHRS, YFSETQ. The CDR3 consists of 13 residues. As DNA, the CDR3 is TGCGCCGGCAGCTTGCTAAGAGACTACGAGCAGTACTTC. Amino acids: CAGSLLRDYEQYF.

The CDR3 DNA follows: TGTGCCAGCAGCGTCCTAATGAACACCGGGGAGCTGTTTTTT. Its protein product is CASSVLMNTGELFF. The V gene is TRBV9, the J gene TRBJ2-2; D is unclear. The CDR3 has 14 residues. Germline assignment: CDR1 SGDLS and CDR2 YYNGEE. Trimming shortened V by 2 bases and J by 1 base, and 6 bases separated the two germline ends.

This clone was seen a few times. The genes are TRBV4-1 and TRBJ1-1; no reliable D call. This CDR3 spans 15 amino acids. Germline-derived CDR1 and CDR2 are MGHRA and YSYEKL. V lost 1 base to trimming and J lost 0 bases, with 9 bases between them. The CDR3, as DNA: TGCGCCAGCAGCCAAGTCGTATCTCTGAACACTGAAGCTTTCTTT. Amino acids: CASSQVVSLNTEAFF.

The chain employs TRBV6-5 and TRBJ2-5; 12 bases are shared with TRBD1. Trimming at V came to 2 bases and at J to 11 bases, leaving 9 bases not matched to a gene. CDR1 and CDR2 from the germline V gene are MNHEY and SVGAGI. The CDR3 runs to 15 residues. Here the CDR3 DNA reads TGTGCCAGCAGTTACCCTTCCGGGACAGGGGGCGCGCAGTACTTC. This codes for CASSYPSGTGGAQYF.

This clone was seen once. The chain employs TRBV6-5 and TRBJ2-5; 7 positions agree with TRBD1. This CDR3 has 15 residues. V lost 0 bases, J lost 3 bases, and 4 bases stayed unmatched. Germline V gives CDR1 MNHEY, CDR2 SVGAGI. CDR3 region: CASSYSGDSEETQYF. The CDR3 DNA is TGTGCCAGCAGTTACTCAGGGGACAGCGAAGAGACCCAGTACTTC.

This chain links TRBV10-3 with TRBJ2-3, with TRBD2 matching over 10 bases. The germline gives CDR1 ENHRY, CDR2 SYGVKD. The CDR3 contains 15 residues. V lost 11 bases and J lost 2; bases outside the gene matches: 10. DNA for the CDR3: TGTGCCGCCGCCGGGACTAGCGTCCCCACAGATACGCAGTATTTT. Amino acid sequence: CAAAGTSVPTDTQYF.

The gene calls are TRBV18 and TRBJ2-7, with 9 bases aligning to TRBD1. The V gene end was trimmed by 3 bases and the J gene end by 2 bases; junction bases not matched to a gene: 11. The CDR3 is made up of 17 amino acids. Per the germline V gene, CDR1 is KGHSH and CDR2 is LQKENI. The CDR3 sequence: CASSPMTGTGTTYEQYF. The CDR3 coding sequence is TGTGCCAGCTCACCCATGACTGGGACAGGGACTACCTACGAGCAGTACTTC.

The chain combines TRBV7-2 with TRBJ2-7; a weak D match, TRBD2 (6 bases). Trimming left V 7 bases short and J 7 bases short, with 17 bases between. Germline lookup yields CDR1 SGHTA and CDR2 FQGNSA. The CDR3 is 13 residues long. The CDR3 loop is CASNWNRRDEQYF. In DNA, the CDR3 is TGTGCCAGCAACTGGAACAGGCGGGATGAGCAGTACTTC. Full variable domain (rest looked up from reference TRBV7-2 and TRBJ2-7): GAGVSQSPSNKVTEKGKDVELRCDPISGHTALYWYRQSLGQGLEFLIYFQGNSAPDKSGLPSDRFSAERTGGSVSTLTIQRTQQEDSAVYLCASNWNRRDEQYFGPGTRLTVT.

The chain couples TRBV7-6 to TRBJ1-1; 7 positions agree with TRBD1. The germline CDR1 and CDR2 sequences are SGHVS and FNYEAQ. V was pared by 5 bases and J by 7 bases, with 4 bases of the junction left unmatched. This CDR3 is built from 12 residues. This CDR3 is CASSRQGDEAFF. The CDR3 region has the DNA TGTGCCAGCAGCCGACAGGGTGATGAAGCTTTCTTT.

The chain joins TRBV7-7 to TRBJ2-2; tentative D call: TRBD2 (5 bases). The CDR3 length is 13 residues. Deletions cut 4 bases from V and 8 bases from J, with 11 bases between. Germline CDR1 reads SSHAT; CDR2 reads FNYEAQ (reference sequence). The CDR3 DNA is TGTGCCAGCAGCTCTCTTGGAGGTGGGGAGCTGTTTTTT. It encodes CASSSLGGGELFF.

The J gene is TRBJ2-5, the V gene TRBV10-3; the match to TRBD2 covers 10 bases. V was clipped by 2 bases and J by 6 bases; unmatched bases: 9. This CDR3 region has 16 residues. CDR1 and CDR2 from the germline V gene are ENHRY and SYGVKD. The CDR3 sequence is CAISERLAGGSKTQYF. The CDR3 bases are TGTGCCATCAGTGAGAGATTAGCGGGGGGTTCAAAGACCCAGTACTTC.

This clone was seen once. This chain connects TRBV9 to TRBJ1-5; D is perhaps TRBD1 (6 bases). This CDR3 has 12 amino acids. CDR1 is SGDLS and CDR2 is YYNGEE in the germline V gene. Trimming pared 4 bases from V and 7 bases from J, leaving 9 bases between. The CDR3 reads CASSTGQQPQHF. The CDR3, as DNA: TGTGCCAGCAGCACGGGACAACAGCCCCAGCATTTT.

The chain employs TRBV5-1 and TRBJ1-2; 10 nucleotides line up with TRBD1. There are 18 residues in the CDR3. CDR1 and CDR2 (germline): SGHRS, YFSETQ. The V gene end was trimmed by 5 bases and the J gene end by 0 bases; junction bases not matched to a gene: 13. The CDR3 is CASRKKGTGDATNYGYTF. In DNA, the CDR3 is TGCGCCAGCAGAAAAAAGGGGACAGGGGACGCCACTAACTATGGCTACACCTTC.

The chain recombines TRBV10-2 with TRBJ2-7; no reliable D call. The CDR3 covers 12 residues. In germline, CDR1 is WSHSY, CDR2 SAAADI. The ends were cut back, 7 bases at V and 0 bases at J, with 7 bases in the middle. DNA of the CDR3: TGCGCCAGCATGGTCGGCTCCTACGAGCAGTACTTC. This gives the protein CASMVGSYEQYF.

This clone was picked up a small number of times. J is TRBJ1-1 and V is TRBV27; no firm D call. There are 13 residues in the CDR3. V gave up 2 bases and J gave up 1 base, with 5 bases separating them. Germline-derived CDR1 and CDR2 are MNHEY and SMNVEV (reference sequence). CDR3 loop: CASSLIKNTEAFF. CDR3 nucleotides: TGTGCCAGCAGTTTAATTAAGAACACTGAAGCTTTCTTT.

The chain's CDR3 is CASSLGKSGYGYTF. The CDR3 DNA reads TGTGCCAGCAGCCTGGGAAAGTCGGGCTATGGCTACACCTTC. The rearrangement uses TRBV5-8 and TRBJ1-2; D not certain. The germline V and J ends were trimmed by 4 bases and 4 bases, with 14 bases remaining between them. CDR3 length: 14 amino acids. Germline V gene data show CDR1 as SGHTS and CDR2 as YDEGEE.

This chain uses TRBV5-4 with TRBJ2-2; 7 nucleotides agree with TRBD2. From germline, CDR1 is SGHNT and CDR2 YYREEE (reference sequence). This CDR3 has 15 residues. V lost 0 bases and J lost 7; bases outside the gene matches: 6. CDR3 region: CASSLGGTIHGELFF. Written as DNA, the CDR3 is TGTGCCAGCAGCTTGGGGGGGACTATCCACGGGGAGCTGTTTTTT.

The chain carries TRBV28 and TRBJ2-7; the D gene is possibly TRBD2 (5 bases). Trimming took off 2 bases at V and 3 bases at J, with 8 bases between the two ends. CDR3 size: 13 residues. Germline values: CDR1 MDHEN, CDR2 SYDVKM. In DNA, the CDR3 is TGTGCCAGCAGTTTAGGGCGGGTCTACGAGCAGTACTTC. It translates to CASSLGRVYEQYF.

This chain links TRBV7-8 with TRBJ2-3, with 7 nucleotides matching TRBD2. The CDR3 has 16 amino acids. CDR1 SGHVS and CDR2 FQNEAQ come from the germline V gene. V lost 1 base, J lost 4 bases, and 8 bases stayed unmatched. The CDR3 region is CASSLGVGGLADTQYF. The CDR3 DNA reads TGTGCCAGCAGCTTAGGGGTGGGAGGGCTGGCAGATACGCAGTATTTT.

The genes are TRBV2 and TRBJ1-5; 12 bases fit TRBD1. CDR1 and CDR2 (germline): SNHLY, FYNNEI. V shed 4 bases, J shed 4 bases, and the junction held 11 bases outside the gene matches. The CDR3 contains 18 residues. The CDR3 region has the DNA TGTGCCAGCAGTGGAGGGACAGGGGGCCACCAAGATAATCAGCCCCAGCATTTT. This gives the protein CASSGGTGGHQDNQPQHF.

This clone has a single count. The chain is built from TRBV18 and TRBJ1-6, with D tentatively TRBD1 (5 bases). The ends were cut back, 2 bases at V and 7 bases at J, with 9 bases in the middle. The CDR3 has 14 residues. The germline V gene has CDR1 KGHSH and CDR2 LQKENI. The CDR3 nucleotides are TGTGCCAGCTCACCAGACAGCTCCAATTCACCCCTCCACTTT. Encoded protein: CASSPDSSNSPLHF.

This chain connects TRBV9 to TRBJ1-3; D call uncertain. The V end was cut by 4 bases, the J end by 8 bases, with 13 bases between. The germline V gene has CDR1 SGDLS and CDR2 YYNGEE. This CDR3 is built from 13 residues. This CDR3 is CASSLRAADTIYF. As DNA, the CDR3 is TGTGCCAGCAGCCTTCGAGCTGCGGACACCATATATTTT.

The chain recombines TRBV2 with TRBJ2-4; 7 bases agree with TRBD1. Germline V gene lookup returns CDR1 SNHLY and CDR2 FYNNEI. There are 14 residues in the CDR3. The junction had 8 bases not matched to a gene; V was cut back by 4 bases and J by 8 bases. CDR3 in amino acids: CASSGYNRGDIQYF. The CDR3 bases are TGTGCCAGCAGTGGTTACAACAGGGGCGACATTCAGTACTTC.

The chain employs TRBV6-5 and TRBJ1-5; TRBD1 aligns across 7 bases. V trimming: 5 bases; J trimming: 0 bases; junction bases outside the gene matches: 4. Germline CDR1 MNHEY, CDR2 SVGAGI. The CDR3 covers 15 residues. As DNA, the CDR3 is TGTGCCAGCAGTATGGGACAGCTTAGCAATCAGCCCCAGCATTTT. This gives the protein CASSMGQLSNQPQHF.

The rearrangement links TRBV27 to TRBJ2-1, with 11 bases identical to TRBD1. Trimming at V came to 2 bases and at J to 7 bases, leaving 7 bases not matched to a gene. The V gene's germline CDR1 is MNHEY and CDR2 SMNVEV (reference sequence). CDR3 size: 16 residues. CDR3 residues: CASSLGQGASWNEQFF. DNA for the CDR3: TGTGCCAGCAGTTTAGGACAGGGGGCTTCGTGGAATGAGCAGTTCTTC.

The rearrangement links TRBV5-1 to TRBJ2-1, with 13 bases aligning to TRBD2. The V and J ends lost 2 bases and 6 bases, in that order; junction bases with no gene match: 5. Germline V gene lookup returns CDR1 SGHRS and CDR2 YFSETQ. The CDR3 totals 16 residues. The CDR3 sequence is CASSFGTSGVRNEQFF. CDR3 sequence (DNA): TGCGCCAGCAGCTTCGGGACTAGCGGGGTGCGCAATGAGCAGTTCTTC.